Following are 25 T cell receptor beta chains from one sample sequenced in a study of T cell responses to AZD1222 COVID-19 vaccine. Profiling relied on immunoSEQ multiplex PCR, and the TCRdb table lists in-frame clones only, not all of them. The table shows 65,000 to 85,000 clones, with more than 70% occurring only once. Sequencing used peripheral blood, obtained on day 0 of AZD1222 vaccination. The receptors derive from an adult in good health.

This chain links TRBV12-3 or TRBV12-4 with TRBJ2-2, with D possibly being TRBD1 (5 bases). The V and J ends lost 2 bases and 6 bases respectively, with 7 bases between them. CDR3 length: 13 amino acids. The CDR3 protein is CASSLRGSGELFF. The CDR3 DNA follows: TGTGCCAGCAGTTTAAGGGGATCCGGGGAGCTGTTTTTT.

This clone has just one count. This chain joins TRBV6-5 and TRBJ1-5; TRBD1 is a possible D gene (6 bases). This CDR3 has 13 residues. V was cut by 8 bases and J by 5 bases, with 13 bases left in between. Looked up from germline, CDR1 is MNHEY and CDR2 is SVGAGI. For the CDR3, the DNA is TGTGCCAGCGGGGGCCCAGTCGATCAGCCCCAGCATTTT. This codes for CASGGPVDQPQHF.

A word on this clone: Mismatch with germline at one junction end may stem from a read error. The V call is TRBV7-7, the J call TRBJ2-7; D gene ambiguous. The CDR3 length is 15 residues. Per the germline V gene, CDR1 is SSHAT and CDR2 is FNYEAQ (reference sequence). The CDR3 DNA reads TGTGCTAGCAGCCCCAGAGACCGAGGCTCCTACGAGCAGTACTTC. The encoded protein is CASSPRDRGSYEQYF.

The rearrangement uses TRBV3-1 (or the pseudogene TRBV3-2) and TRBJ2-7; tentative D call: TRBD1 (6 bases). V was shortened by 0 bases and J by 2 bases, with 11 bases between the two germline ends. Germline CDR1 LGHDT, CDR2 YNNKEL (reference sequence). The CDR3 extends over 15 amino acids. The CDR3 region has the DNA TGTGCCAGCAGCCAAGATGTCAGGGGAGCCTACGAGCAGTACTTC. It translates to CASSQDVRGAYEQYF.

This clone was seen more than once but under ten times. J is TRBJ1-1 and V is TRBV7-3, with unresolved D. Germline CDR1 SGHTA, CDR2 FQGTGA. Trimming took off 5 bases at V and 3 bases at J, with 10 bases between the two ends. The CDR3 contains 13 residues. CDR3 coding DNA: TGTGCCAGCAGCCTAGATCCGGACACTGAAGCTTTCTTT. Translation: CASSLDPDTEAFF.

Turning to this clone: The junction differs from germline at one of its ends, possibly a read error. The genes are TRBV5-1 and TRBJ1-4, with D uncertain. The CDR3 covers 15 residues. CDR1 and CDR2 (germline): SGHRS, YFSETQ. The CDR3 region is CASGFFPTTNEKLFF. The DNA for the CDR3 is TGCGCCAGCGGCTTTTTTCCGACCACTAATGAAAAACTGTTTTTT.

The chain carries TRBV3-1 (or the pseudogene TRBV3-2) and TRBJ1-2, with D hard to call. Germline CDR1 is LGHDT and CDR2 is YNNKEL (reference sequence). The germline V and J ends were trimmed by 4 bases and 8 bases, with 14 bases remaining between them. The CDR3 spans 13 residues. The CDR3 nucleotides read TGTGCCAGCAGCCTGGGAGTCCTTGGAGGCTACACCTTC. It specifies CASSLGVLGGYTF.

There are a few counts of this clone. The V and J genes are TRBV13 and TRBJ2-2; the D gene is possibly TRBD1 (6 bases). The V end lost 8 bases, the J end lost 6 bases, and 16 bases lay between the germline ends. The CDR3 consists of 14 residues. CDR1 PRHDT and CDR2 FYEKMQ come from the germline V gene (reference sequence). CDR3 in DNA: TGTGCCAGCGGGATTAACAGGGTTTCCGGGGAGCTGTTTTTT. Its translation: CASGINRVSGELFF.

The chain links TRBV18 to TRBJ1-6, with D maybe TRBD1 (6 bases). Trimming shortened V by 1 base and J by 1 base, and 8 bases separated the two germline ends. CDR1 is KGHSH and CDR2 is LQKENI in the germline V gene. The CDR3 length is 16 residues. The CDR3 protein is CASSPLGQSYNSPLHF. The DNA for the CDR3 is TGTGCCAGCTCACCACTTGGACAGTCCTATAATTCACCCCTCCACTTT.

This chain connects TRBV7-2 to TRBJ2-5; 12 nucleotides match TRBD1. The CDR3 is made up of 18 amino acids. Germline assignment: CDR1 SGHTA and CDR2 FQGNSA. With V trimmed by 0 bases and J by 5 bases, 10 bases remained unmatched. The CDR3 DNA reads as TGTGCCAGCAGCTTAGCGCGAGGGACAGGGGGCGCCTTGGAGACCCAGTACTTC. Its protein product is CASSLARGTGGALETQYF.

The chain uses TRBV7-3 and TRBJ2-3; 8 nucleotides line up with TRBD2. CDR3 length: 15 residues. The V gene's germline CDR1 is SGHTA and CDR2 FQGTGA. Trimming cost V 5 bases and J 6 bases; bases outside gene matches: 10. The CDR3 nucleotides are TGTGCCAGCAGCCTCCAAAGGACTAGCCCCGATACGCAGTATTTT. Translation: CASSLQRTSPDTQYF. The whole variable domain, filled in from reference TRBV7-3 and TRBJ2-3, reads GAGVSQTPSNKVTEKGKYVELRCDPISGHTALYWYRQSLGQGPEFLIYFQGTGAADDSGLPNDRFFAVRPEGSVSTLKIQRTERGDSAVYLCASSLQRTSPDTQYFGPGTRLTVL.

This clone was seen only once. The chain combines TRBV7-2 with TRBJ2-7; 8 positions agree with TRBD2. Germline V gene data show CDR1 as SGHTA and CDR2 as FQGNSA. J lost 4 bases, V lost 3 bases, and 8 bases had no gene match. CDR3 length equals 15 residues. The CDR3 DNA reads TGTGCCAGCAGCTTTGGGGCTAGCGGGCTATACGAGCAGTACTTC. Its protein is CASSFGASGLYEQYF.

The chain uses TRBV6-5 and TRBJ1-1; D gene ambiguous. Germline V gives CDR1 MNHEY, CDR2 SVGAGI. V lost 6 bases, J lost 1 base, and 15 bases lay in between. This CDR3 spans 15 amino acids. The CDR3 is CASRALGIKNTEAFF. DNA of the CDR3: TGTGCCAGCAGAGCCCTGGGGATCAAGAACACTGAAGCTTTCTTT.

The V call is TRBV11-2, the J call TRBJ2-1, with D perhaps TRBD1 or TRBD2 (5 bases each). This CDR3 is built from 14 residues. The V end was cut by 5 bases, the J end by 0 bases, with 8 bases between. The V gene's germline CDR1 is SGHAT and CDR2 FQNNGV. CDR3 DNA sequence: TGTGCCAGCAGCCCAGGGAGCTCCTACAATGAGCAGTTCTTC. It is translated as CASSPGSSYNEQFF.

The V gene is TRBV12-3 or TRBV12-4, the J gene TRBJ2-3; D not resolved. Trimming left V 5 bases short and J 0 bases short, with 6 bases between. The CDR3 sequence is 13 residues long. Here the CDR3 reads CASSPYSTDTQYF. CDR3 sequence (DNA): TGTGCCAGCAGTCCCTACAGCACAGATACGCAGTATTTT.

The chain uses TRBV4-1 and TRBJ2-1; 7 bases fit TRBD1. Trimming removed 1 base from V and 7 bases from J; junction bases left unmatched: 13. Germline CDR1 is MGHRA and CDR2 is YSYEKL. The length of the CDR3 is 17 residues. The CDR3 loop is CASSQGRQGGYGNEQFF. The CDR3 nucleotides read TGCGCCAGCAGCCAAGGGAGACAGGGCGGATATGGGAATGAGCAGTTCTTC.

This rearrangement joins TRBV10-3 to TRBJ2-3, with TRBD1 as a possible D gene (6 bases). V lost 10 bases and J lost 2, with 19 bases in between. Per germline, CDR1 ENHRY and CDR2 SYGVKD. The CDR3 is made up of 15 amino acids. The CDR3, as DNA: TGTGCCACTGTCACGGGACAATTCATCACAGATACGCAGTATTTT. Encoded protein: CATVTGQFITDTQYF.

The genes are TRBV2 and TRBJ1-5; the match to TRBD1 covers 8 bases. CDR3 length: 12 amino acids. In germline, CDR1 is SNHLY, CDR2 FYNNEI. With V trimmed by 6 bases and J by 5 bases, 0 bases remained unmatched. The CDR3 reads CASRTGDQPQHF. As DNA, the CDR3 is TGTGCCAGCAGGACAGGGGATCAGCCCCAGCATTTT.

The rearrangement joins TRBV7-3 to TRBJ1-6; no firm D call. Trimming shortened V by 0 bases and J by 9 bases, and 6 bases separated the two germline ends. The germline V gene encodes CDR1 SGHTA and CDR2 FQGTGA. The CDR3 length is 13 residues. The CDR3 DNA sequence: TGTGCCAGCAGCTTAACGTTCGTTTCACCCCTCCACTTT. It specifies CASSLTFVSPLHF.

In DNA form, the CDR3 reads TGTGCCAGCAGTTTAAGGGGAAAAGGGTTCTTC. It codes for CASSLRGKGFF. V and J are TRBV12-3 or TRBV12-4 and TRBJ2-1, with TRBD1 as a possible D gene (5 bases). Deletions cut 2 bases from V and 15 bases from J, with 11 bases between. There are 11 residues in the CDR3.

J is TRBJ1-4 and V is TRBV19, with a weak D call TRBD1 (5 bases). The germline V gene has CDR1 LNHDA and CDR2 SQIVND (reference sequence). The CDR3 loop spans 14 amino acids. Trimming removed 6 bases at V and 7 bases at J, with 15 bases between. The CDR3 DNA sequence: TGTGCCAGTAGGGTCGGCGGGGCGAGTGAAAAACTGTTTTTT. This encodes CASRVGGASEKLFF.

The chain combines TRBV28 with TRBJ2-7; D may be TRBD1 or TRBD2 (6 bases each). This CDR3 is 17 amino acids long. Per the germline V gene, CDR1 is MDHEN and CDR2 is SYDVKM. Trimming removed 7 bases at V and 0 bases at J, with 22 bases between. CDR3: CASTSPTGAKSSYEQYF. CDR3 in DNA: TGTGCCAGCACCAGCCCCACGGGGGCGAAGAGCTCCTACGAGCAGTACTTC.

The chain combines TRBV5-1 with TRBJ2-3, with unresolved D. The CDR3 runs to 13 residues. Deletions cut 4 bases from V and 0 bases from J, with 6 bases between. Germline V gene lookup returns CDR1 SGHRS and CDR2 YFSETQ. This CDR3 reads CASSRRSTDTQYF. CDR3 DNA: TGCGCCAGCAGCCGACGGAGCACAGATACGCAGTATTTT.

CDR3 sequence: CASTRQANTEAFF. The CDR3 DNA reads TGTGCCAGCACCAGACAGGCGAACACTGAAGCTTTCTTT. The chain uses TRBV2 and TRBJ1-1; D might be TRBD1 (6 bases). From germline, CDR1 is SNHLY and CDR2 FYNNEI. The germline V and J ends were trimmed by 7 bases and 1 base, with 10 bases remaining between them. There are 13 residues in the CDR3.

This chain uses TRBV9 with TRBJ2-6; either TRBD1 or TRBD2 may supply D (5 bases each). Trimming stripped 1 base from V and 0 bases from J, with 8 bases between. CDR1 is SGDLS, CDR2 YYNGEE, per germline. This CDR3 is built from 16 residues. Written as DNA, the CDR3 is TGTGCCAGCAGCGTATCTGGGACCTCTGGGGCCAACGTCCTGACTTTC. It translates to CASSVSGTSGANVLTF.